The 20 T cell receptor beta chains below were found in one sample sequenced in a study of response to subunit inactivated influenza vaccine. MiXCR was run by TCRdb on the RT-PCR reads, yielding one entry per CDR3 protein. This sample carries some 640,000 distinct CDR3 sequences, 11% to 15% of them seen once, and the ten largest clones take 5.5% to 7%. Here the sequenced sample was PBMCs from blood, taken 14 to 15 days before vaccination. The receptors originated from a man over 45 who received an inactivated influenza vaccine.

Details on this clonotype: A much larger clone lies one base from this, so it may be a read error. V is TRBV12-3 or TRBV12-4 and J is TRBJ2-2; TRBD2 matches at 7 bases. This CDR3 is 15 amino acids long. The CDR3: CAISFKAGRGGELFF. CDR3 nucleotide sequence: TGTGCCATCAGTTTTAAAGCGGGAAGGGGCGGGGAGCTGTTTTTT.

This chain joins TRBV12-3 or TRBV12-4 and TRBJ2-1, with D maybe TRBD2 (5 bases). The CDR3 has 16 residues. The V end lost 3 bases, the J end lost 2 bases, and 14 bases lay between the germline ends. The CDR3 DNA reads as TGTGCCAGCAGTTTCGCGGCGGGTAGAGCCTACAATGAGCAGTTCTTC. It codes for CASSFAAGRAYNEQFF.

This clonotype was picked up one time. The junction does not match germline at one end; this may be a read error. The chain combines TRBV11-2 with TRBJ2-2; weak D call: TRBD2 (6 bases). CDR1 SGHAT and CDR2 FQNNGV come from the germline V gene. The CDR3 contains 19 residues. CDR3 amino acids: CASSSVREFRLQNTVELFF. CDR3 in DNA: TGTGCCAGCAGCTCAGTTCGGGAGTTTCGGCTCCAAAACACCGTGGAGCTGTTTTTT. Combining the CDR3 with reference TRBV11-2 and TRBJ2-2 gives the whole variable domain EAGVAQSPRYKIIEKRQSVAFWCNPISGHATLYWYQQILGQGPKLLIQFQNNGVVDDSQLPKDRFSAERLKGVDSTLKIQPAKLEDSAVYLCASSSVREFRLQNTVELFFGEGSRLTVL.

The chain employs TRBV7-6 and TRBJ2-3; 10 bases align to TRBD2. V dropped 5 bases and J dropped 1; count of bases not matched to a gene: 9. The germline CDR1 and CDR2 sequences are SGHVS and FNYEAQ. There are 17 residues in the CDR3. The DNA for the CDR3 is TGTGCCAGCAGCCACACCCTAGCGGGGGCAGGCACAGATACGCAGTATTTT. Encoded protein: CASSHTLAGAGTDTQYF.

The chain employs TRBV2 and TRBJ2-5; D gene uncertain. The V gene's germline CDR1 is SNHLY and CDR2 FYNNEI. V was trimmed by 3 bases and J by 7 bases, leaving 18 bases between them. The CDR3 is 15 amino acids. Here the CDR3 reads CASSERRARRPTQYF. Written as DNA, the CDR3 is TGTGCCAGCAGTGAGCGTCGCGCCCGCCGTCCGACCCAGTACTTC.

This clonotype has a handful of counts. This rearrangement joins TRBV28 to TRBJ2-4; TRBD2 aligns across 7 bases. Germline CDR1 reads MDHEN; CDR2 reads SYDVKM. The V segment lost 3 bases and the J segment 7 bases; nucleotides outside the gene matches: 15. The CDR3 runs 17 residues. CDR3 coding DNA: TGTGCCAGCAGTTTCGGACTAGGGACCGGTGTTGTCAACATTCAGTACTTC. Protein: CASSFGLGTGVVNIQYF.

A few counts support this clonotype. CDR3 in amino acids: CSAPPGGKETQYF. The CDR3 DNA follows: TGCAGTGCCCCCCCAGGGGGCAAGGAGACCCAGTACTTC. The chain combines TRBV20-1 with TRBJ2-5, with 8 bases aligning to TRBD1. The V gene end was trimmed by 6 bases and the J gene end by 5 bases; junction bases not matched to a gene: 8. The germline CDR1 and CDR2 sequences are DFQATT and SNEGSKA (reference sequence). This CDR3 has 13 amino acids.

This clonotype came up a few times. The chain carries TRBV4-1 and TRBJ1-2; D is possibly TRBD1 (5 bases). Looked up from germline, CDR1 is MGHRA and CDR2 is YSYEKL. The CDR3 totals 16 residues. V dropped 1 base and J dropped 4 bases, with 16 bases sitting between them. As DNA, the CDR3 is TGCGCCAGCAGCCAAGTTGTACCCACGGGGGGCTATGGCTACACCTTC. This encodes CASSQVVPTGGYGYTF.

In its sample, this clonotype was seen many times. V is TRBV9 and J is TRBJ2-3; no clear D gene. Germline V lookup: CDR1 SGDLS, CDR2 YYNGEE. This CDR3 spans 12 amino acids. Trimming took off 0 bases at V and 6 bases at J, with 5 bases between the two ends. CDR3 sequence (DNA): TGTGCCAGCAGCGTAGGTGGGGATACGCAGTATTTT. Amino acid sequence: CASSVGGDTQYF.

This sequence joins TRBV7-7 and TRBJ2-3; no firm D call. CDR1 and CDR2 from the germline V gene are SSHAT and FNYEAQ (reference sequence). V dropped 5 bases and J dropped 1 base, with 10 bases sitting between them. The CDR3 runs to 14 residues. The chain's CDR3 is CASSPTGRTDTQYF. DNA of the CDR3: TGTGCCAGCAGCCCAACTGGTCGCACAGATACGCAGTATTTT.

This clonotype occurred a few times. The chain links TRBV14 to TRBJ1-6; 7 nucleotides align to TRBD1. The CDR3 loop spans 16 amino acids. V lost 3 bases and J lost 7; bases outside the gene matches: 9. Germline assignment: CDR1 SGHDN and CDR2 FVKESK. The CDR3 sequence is CASSQLQGLQNSPLHF. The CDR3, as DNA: TGTGCCAGCAGCCAGCTACAGGGGCTTCAGAATTCACCCCTCCACTTT.

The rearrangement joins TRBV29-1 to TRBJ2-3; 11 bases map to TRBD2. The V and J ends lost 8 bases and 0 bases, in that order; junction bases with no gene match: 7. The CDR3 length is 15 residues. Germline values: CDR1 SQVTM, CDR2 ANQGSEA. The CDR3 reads CSQYLAGGSTDTQYF. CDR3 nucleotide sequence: TGCAGCCAATACCTAGCGGGGGGAAGCACAGATACGCAGTATTTT.

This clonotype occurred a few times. In DNA form, the CDR3 reads TGTGCCAGCAGTTTATCAGGGGATCTCTACAATGAGCAGTTCTTC. Amino acid sequence: CASSLSGDLYNEQFF. This chain connects TRBV27 to TRBJ2-1; D is possibly TRBD1 (5 bases). V shed 0 bases and J shed 3 bases, with 9 bases lying between them. The CDR3 spans 15 residues. The germline CDR1 and CDR2 sequences are MNHEY and SMNVEV (reference sequence).

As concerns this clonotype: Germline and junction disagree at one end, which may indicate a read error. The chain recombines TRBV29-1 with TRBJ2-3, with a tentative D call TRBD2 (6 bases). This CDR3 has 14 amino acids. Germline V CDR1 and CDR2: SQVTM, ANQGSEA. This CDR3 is CSVARAGYTDTQSF. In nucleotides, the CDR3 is TGCAGCGTTGCGAGGGCGGGGTACACAGATACGCAGTCTTTT.

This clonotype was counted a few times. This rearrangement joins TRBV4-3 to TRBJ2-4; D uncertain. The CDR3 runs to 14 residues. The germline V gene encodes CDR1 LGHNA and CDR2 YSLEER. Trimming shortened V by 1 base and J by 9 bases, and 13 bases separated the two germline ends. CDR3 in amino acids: CASSQVNRVGIQYF. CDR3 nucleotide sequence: TGCGCCAGCAGCCAAGTCAACCGAGTCGGCATTCAGTACTTC.

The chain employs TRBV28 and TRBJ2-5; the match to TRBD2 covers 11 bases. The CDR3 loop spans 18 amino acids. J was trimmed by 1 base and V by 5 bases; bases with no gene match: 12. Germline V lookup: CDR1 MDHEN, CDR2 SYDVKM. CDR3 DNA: TGTGCCAGCAGTGTTACTAGCGGGAGAGGGCCGCGCCAAGAGACCCAGTACTTC. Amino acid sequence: CASSVTSGRGPRQETQYF.

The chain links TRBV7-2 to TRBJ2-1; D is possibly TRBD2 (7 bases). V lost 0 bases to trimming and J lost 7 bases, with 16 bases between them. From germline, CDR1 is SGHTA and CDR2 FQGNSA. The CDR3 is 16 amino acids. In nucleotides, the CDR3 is TGTGCCAGCAGCTTAGCGTGGGGGGGCCGTTGGAATGAGCAGTTCTTC. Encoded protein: CASSLAWGGRWNEQFF.

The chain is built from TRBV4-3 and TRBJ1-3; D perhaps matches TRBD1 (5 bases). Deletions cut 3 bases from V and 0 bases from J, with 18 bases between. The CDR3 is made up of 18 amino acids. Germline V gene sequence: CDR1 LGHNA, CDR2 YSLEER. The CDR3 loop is CASSQGRASGGSGNTIYF. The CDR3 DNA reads TGCGCCAGCAGCCAGGGCAGGGCCTCCGGCGGCTCTGGAAACACCATATATTTT.

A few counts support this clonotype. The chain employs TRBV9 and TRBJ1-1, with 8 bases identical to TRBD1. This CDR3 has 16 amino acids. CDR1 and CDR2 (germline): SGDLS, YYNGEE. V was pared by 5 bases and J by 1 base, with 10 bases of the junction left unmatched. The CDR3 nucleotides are TGTGCCAGCAGTCCACGTCCCGGGACAGGGAACACTGAAGCTTTCTTT. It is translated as CASSPRPGTGNTEAFF.

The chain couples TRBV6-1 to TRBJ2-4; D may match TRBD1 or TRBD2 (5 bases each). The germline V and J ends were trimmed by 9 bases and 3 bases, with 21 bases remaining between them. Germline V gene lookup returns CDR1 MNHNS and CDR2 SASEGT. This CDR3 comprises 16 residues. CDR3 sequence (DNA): TGTGCCAGACCGGGACCTACAGGAACGGGCAAAAACATTCAGTACTTC. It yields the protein CARPGPTGTGKNIQYF.